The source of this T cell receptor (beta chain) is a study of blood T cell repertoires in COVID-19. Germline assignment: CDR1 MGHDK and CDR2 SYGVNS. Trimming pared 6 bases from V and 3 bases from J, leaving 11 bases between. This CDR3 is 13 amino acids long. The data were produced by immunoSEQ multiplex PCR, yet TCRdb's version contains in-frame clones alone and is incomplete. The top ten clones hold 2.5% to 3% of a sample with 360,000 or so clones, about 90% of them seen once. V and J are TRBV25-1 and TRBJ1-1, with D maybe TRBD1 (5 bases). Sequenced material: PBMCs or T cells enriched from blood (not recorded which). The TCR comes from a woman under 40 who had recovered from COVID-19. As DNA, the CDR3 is TGTGCCAGCAGCAGGGTTTTGGACACTGAAGCTTTCTTT. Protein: CASSRVLDTEAFF.